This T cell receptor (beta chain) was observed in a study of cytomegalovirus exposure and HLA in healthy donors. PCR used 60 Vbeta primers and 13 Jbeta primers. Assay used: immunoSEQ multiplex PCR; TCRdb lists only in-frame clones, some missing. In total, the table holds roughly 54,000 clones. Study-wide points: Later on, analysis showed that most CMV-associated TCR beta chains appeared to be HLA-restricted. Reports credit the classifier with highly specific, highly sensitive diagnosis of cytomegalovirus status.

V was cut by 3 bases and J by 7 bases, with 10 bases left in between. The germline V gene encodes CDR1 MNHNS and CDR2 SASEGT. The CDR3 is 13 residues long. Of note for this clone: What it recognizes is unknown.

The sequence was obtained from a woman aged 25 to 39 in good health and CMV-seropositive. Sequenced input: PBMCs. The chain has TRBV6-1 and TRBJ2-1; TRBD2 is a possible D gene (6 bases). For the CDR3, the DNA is TGTGCCAGCAGTGAGATTAGCGGAAATGAGCAGTTCTTC. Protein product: CASSEISGNEQFF.